The text below deals with one T cell receptor (beta chain). Its recognized antigen is unknown. No per-base quality is available; no much larger clone lies one base away. Its CDR3 holds 13 amino acids, cysteine through phenylalanine. The only DNA kept is the CDR3, 39 bases in frame from the first base. V was cut back by 2 bases and J by 5 bases, leaving a gap of 9 bases between them. The germline V gene (reference sequence) gives CDR1 as DFQATT and CDR2 as SNEGSKA. TCR beta repertoires were profiled from peripheral blood of 10 to 15 young patients with multiple sclerosis to demonstrate the VDJtools post-analysis software. Multiple sclerosis patients were children and adolescents aged roughly 6 to 17 years. The data belong to a study of post-analysis software for immune sequencing data (dated by TCRdb to the mid-2010s). Some background on the complete study: Relapsing-remitting, secondary progressive and progressive-relapsing multiple sclerosis were recorded as disease courses, and subtype annotation was lacking for some patients. The patient repertoires were set against eleven to twelve previously published healthy control repertoires from donors whose ages ranged from roughly 6 to 26 years. A subset of samples was prepared in parallel using single-end sample barcoding, then pooled and co-amplified after Illumina adapter ligation.

General findings and caveats noted by the study authors: Normalized Chao1 diversity was significantly lower in multiple sclerosis patients than controls, suggesting substantial peripheral T-cell clonal expansion. The multiple sclerosis patient group was slightly younger than the control group. Strong co-clustering of samples prepared in the same batch was shown by direct clustering with F measure, prompting a batch-effect correction. Patients showed significantly higher frequencies than controls for about 5 TRBV segments, among them TRBV5-6, TRBV5-1 and TRBV20-1.

The method was PCR. Sequencing relied on an Illumina HiSeq 2500. To reduce PCR and sequencing biases, unique molecular identifiers were built into the TCR beta cDNA libraries. Roughly 500,000 cDNA molecules were obtained for every 1 to 10 million input T cells, so each molecule roughly corresponded to one T cell. The same protocol used for the earlier healthy control dataset was applied to prepare and sequence the patient libraries. Samples belonging to the same batch were prepared together, multiplexed and sequenced on a shared HiSeq lane. Per the original workflow: Raw barcoded reads were processed with MIGEC, discarding single-read molecular identifier groups before consensus assembly and CDR3 extraction. Clonotype tables were post-analysed with VDJtools, and diversity was normalized by down-sampling all datasets to the smallest sample size. Repertoire overlap clustering matched CDR3 amino acid but not nucleotide sequences to correct batch-related cross-sample contamination. The public reads were run again by TCRdb, first through fastp at Q25 and then through MiXCR, and only productive beta chains were kept. CDR3 protein sequences are deduplicated, and each keeps its most common genes and DNA. The V and J calls here are based on TCRdb, not the publication. Here the sample has about 570,000 distinct CDR3 sequences; 34% occur a single time. 4.5% to 7.5% of the sample goes to the ten largest clones.

The chain is made from TRBV20-1 and TRBJ2-2; confidence is insufficient to name the D gene. Sequenced material: blood. This receptor was identified in a girl under 18 with multiple sclerosis. This receptor has the CDR3 CSARSGPTGELFF. The nucleotides are TGCAGTGCTAGATCCGGGCCGACCGGGGAGCTGTTTTTT.